This TCR beta chain was captured by sequencing in a study of blood T cell repertoires in COVID-19. Study-level information: Sources were T cells, B-cell-depleted T cells, or PBMCs; the material itself was cDNA or gDNA.

The germline gives CDR1 SQVTM, CDR2 ANQGSEA. This CDR3 spans 15 amino acids. J gave up 4 bases and V 0 bases, and 7 bases lay outside the gene matches. Original data processing: Estimation of nucleated cell counts was performed using reference gene primer amplification. The repertoire was sequenced with immunoSEQ multiplex PCR; TCRdb's copy has only in-frame clones and lacks some. Clone size and V and J calls were adopted from that table, with D and trimming inferred from the DNA. The sample consists of about 110,000 clones, roughly nine tenths of them appearing once. The chain combines TRBV29-1 with TRBJ2-3; 7 nucleotides match TRBD2. The material sequenced was peripheral blood. This clonotype was obtained from a human donor in a cohort sampled during active COVID-19. The CDR3 DNA reads TGCAGCGTTGAAGATCGGACTAGGGCTCCAGATACGCAGTATTTT. It translates to CSVEDRTRAPDTQYF.